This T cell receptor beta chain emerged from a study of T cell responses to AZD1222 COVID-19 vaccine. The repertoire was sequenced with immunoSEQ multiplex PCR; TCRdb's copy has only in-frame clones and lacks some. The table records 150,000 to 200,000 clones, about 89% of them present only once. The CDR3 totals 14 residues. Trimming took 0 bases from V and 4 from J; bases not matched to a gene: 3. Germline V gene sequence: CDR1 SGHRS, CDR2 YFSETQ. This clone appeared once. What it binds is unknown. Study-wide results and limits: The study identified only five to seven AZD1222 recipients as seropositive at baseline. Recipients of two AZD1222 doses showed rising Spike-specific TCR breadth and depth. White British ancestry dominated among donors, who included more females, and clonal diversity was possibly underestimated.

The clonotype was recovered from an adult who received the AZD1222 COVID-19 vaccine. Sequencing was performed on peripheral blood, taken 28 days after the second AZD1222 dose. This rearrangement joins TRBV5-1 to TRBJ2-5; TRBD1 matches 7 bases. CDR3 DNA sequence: TGCGCCAGCAGCTTGGGACAGGGCCGAGAGACCCAGTACTTC. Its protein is CASSLGQGRETQYF.